This record concerns one T cell receptor beta chain sequence. The clone's antigen remains unknown. This likely reflects a read error, since a far larger clone is one base away. This sample stems from a study of shared clonotypes between healthy human individuals (dated by TCRdb to the early 2020s). For the study in its entirety: Three men and two women, aged 18 to 49 years, made up the cohort. Per donor, leukapheresis produced somewhere between about 0.94 and 9.5 billion PBMCs. Libraries were prepared and TCR repertoires were sequenced by different laboratories using diverse techniques, in order to increase sequencing depth and limit assay-specific biases. For each donor, three plates each were used for CD4 naive and CD4 memory, two plates were used for CD8 naive, and one plate was used for CD8 memory. Blood TCR repertoires of roughly 5 healthy adults were deeply sequenced to estimate repertoire size and the extent of clonotype sharing between individuals. The research as a whole found: Because the study included a small number of donors, the genetic and exposure-history diversity represented was limited. Based on pairwise subsampling, the degree of clonotype sharing among donors was expected to be affected by sequencing depth. Even with the large sequencing depth, rarefaction of the sorted-subset datasets indicated that sequencing was incomplete. Larger estimated clonotype richness was generally found for naive subsets than for memory subsets. Sampling was restricted to blood, and TCR repertoires in tissue are likely to differ from TCR repertoires in blood. Compared with non-shared clonotypes, the clonotypes found in all four sorted-subset donors had higher generation probabilities. About 5% of naive CD4, roughly 3.6% of naive CD8, about 2.5% of memory CD4, and less than 0.45% of memory CD8 clonotypes were shared across a few donors.

V was cut back by 2 bases and J by 2 bases, leaving a gap of 0 bases between them. Taken from cysteine to phenylalanine, the CDR3 has 11 residues. Kept here is only the CDR3 DNA, which spans 33 bases and is read in frame from base 1. For CDR1 and CDR2, the germline V gene (reference sequence) lists SGHNT and YYREEE. TCR CDR3 regions were amplified from genomic DNA by multiplex PCR using the deep immunoSEQ assay. Extracted genomic DNA from each cell subset was distributed evenly across all wells of several immunoSEQ 96-well plates, and each plate was treated as a replicate. For sorted subsets, about 210 ng of genomic DNA, equivalent to tens of thousands of T cell genomes, went into each replicate PCR. Purified libraries were measured with a Qubit 3.0 fluorometer, size-checked on a Bioanalyzer 2100, and measured again with the KAPA Library Quantification kit. Every immunoSEQ 96-well plate was sequenced on a separate single-read 150-cycle Illumina NextSeq 550 flow cell. The study's own analysis went as follows. Because the immunoSEQ output held only junctional sequences and lacked quality scores, the filtering could not match the filtering applied to full-length reads. To assign V/J genes and CDR3, sequences were annotated using PyIR, a Python wrapper for IgBLAST v1.9, with IMGT germline references. Reads with weak V/J assignments (E-value above 1e-6), missing CDR3, stop codons, out-of-frame junctions, or ambiguous translated residues were removed. A V3J clonotype was defined by an identical inferred V gene, J gene, and CDR3 amino acid sequence. Percentage overlap between repertoires was computed as shared unique clonotypes divided by the size of the smaller repertoire. Three approaches were used to assess repertoire richness: RTK rarefaction, the Chao1 estimator, and Recon v2.1 estimates of unobserved clonotypes. Generation probabilities for all TCRbeta clonotypes obtained by the gDNA method from several donors were computed using OLGA. Not all clones reach the TCRdb copy of this immuneACCESS table, which keeps in-frame sequences only. Checked studies attribute under half of the gap to unresolved V genes and leave the rest unexplained. V, J and clone size reflect that table, while D and trimming were determined from the DNA. The sample records under 1,100,000 clones, 75% of which are singletons. About 1.5% of the sample is in the top ten clones.

Donors were healthy HIV-negative adults with no recently reported acute infections or vaccinations. All donors were Caucasian adults living in Nashville, Tennessee, USA. Magnetic negative selection was used to enrich CD4+ T cells, after which naive cells were positively selected on CD45RA and the negative fraction became the memory subset. Blood was obtained by leukapheresis, after which PBMCs were separated by Ficoll-Histopaque density gradient centrifugation and cryopreserved in liquid nitrogen vapor phase. Purity and quantity of every magnetically sorted T cell population were checked by analytical flow cytometry. Genomic DNA was isolated from every sorted fraction and measured by UV absorbance on a Nanodrop 2000c.

Source material: memory CD4+ T cells sorted from blood. The meaning of the sample's cell subset or site label: CD45RA-negative fraction. The sequence derives from a man between 18 and 35 years old in good health. This chain is built from TRBV5-4 and TRBJ2-3, with the D gene not confidently named. The nucleotides are TGTGCCAGCAGCTTCACAGATACGCAGTATTTT. Its protein reads: CASSFTDTQYF.